The 8 T cell receptor beta chains in this list originate from one sample, sequenced in a study of blood T cell repertoires in COVID-19. Sequencing was performed with immunoSEQ multiplex PCR; in TCRdb, only in-frame clones are kept and a portion is missing. The data hold approximately 62,000 clones, with 76% observed a single time. Material for sequencing was peripheral blood. The receptor set was obtained from a woman aged 45 to 65 with active or convalescent COVID-19.

This clone appeared once. The chain employs TRBV11-2 and TRBJ2-3; 7 nucleotides align to TRBD2. The length of the CDR3 is 14 residues. CDR1 SGHAT and CDR2 FQNNGV come from the germline V gene. After removal of 3 bases from V and 5 bases from J, the junction contained 5 bases not matched to a gene. The DNA of the CDR3 is TGTGCCAGCAGCTTGGGGGGGGTCGGAGATACGCAGTATTTT. Its translation: CASSLGGVGDTQYF.

The gene calls are TRBV7-8 and TRBJ2-7, with a tentative D call TRBD1 (6 bases). CDR3 size: 15 residues. Germline CDR1 is SGHVS and CDR2 is FQNEAQ. With 1 base removed from V and 3 bases from J, the gap between germline ends came to 13 bases. The CDR3 region has the DNA TGTGCCAGCAGCTTAGGGGTGCAGGGGATCTACGAGCAGTACTTC. It codes for CASSLGVQGIYEQYF.

The chain is built from TRBV18 and TRBJ1-4, with TRBD1 identical over 10 bases. This CDR3 is 16 amino acids long. Losses at the gene ends were 6 bases for V and 7 bases for J; bases not matched to a gene: 11. CDR1 and CDR2 (germline): KGHSH, LQKENI. Written as DNA, the CDR3 is TGTGCCAGCTCGGCCCGACAGGGGGCGAATGGTGAAAAACTGTTTTTT. As protein: CASSARQGANGEKLFF.

The DNA for the CDR3 is TGTGCCAGCAGCCACCTTGGACAGGGTTACACCTTC. Protein product: CASSHLGQGYTF. J is TRBJ1-2 and V is TRBV3-1 (or the pseudogene TRBV3-2), with TRBD1 matching over 8 bases. This CDR3 has 12 residues. Germline lookup yields CDR1 LGHDT and CDR2 YNNKEL (reference sequence). V gave up 3 bases and J gave up 11 bases; unmatched junction bases: 5.

J is TRBJ1-1 and V is TRBV11-2, with a possible D match to TRBD1 (6 bases). The germline gives CDR1 SGHAT, CDR2 FQNNGV. There are 17 residues in the CDR3. V lost 5 bases and J lost 1, with 20 bases in between. CDR3 coding DNA: TGTGCCAGCAGCCAACCTCCAGGGGCCCCTAGGAACACTGAAGCTTTCTTT. Its translation: CASSQPPGAPRNTEAFF.

The rearrangement uses TRBV3-1 (or the pseudogene TRBV3-2) and TRBJ2-5; 7 bases align to TRBD2. Germline V CDR1 and CDR2: LGHDT, YNNKEL (reference sequence). With 4 bases clipped from V and 5 bases from J, the junction kept 25 bases outside the gene matches. The CDR3 is made up of 20 amino acids. The CDR3 spells CASSRGGTGDFLEGLETQYF. The CDR3 DNA follows: TGTGCCAGCAGCCGGGGAGGGACCGGCGACTTTTTAGAGGGGTTGGAGACCCAGTACTTC.

CDR3 loop: CASSLLGTGGLPRGYTF. The CDR3 coding sequence is TGTGCCAGCAGTTTACTTGGGACAGGGGGACTTCCGCGGGGCTACACCTTC. The genes are TRBV27 and TRBJ1-2; 11 nucleotides match TRBD1. Germline CDR1 reads MNHEY; CDR2 reads SMNVEV (reference sequence). With 2 bases clipped from V and 8 bases from J, the junction kept 13 bases outside the gene matches. This CDR3 spans 17 amino acids.

This chain links TRBV6-6 with TRBJ1-5; D is ambiguous. Germline V gene sequence: CDR1 MNHNY, CDR2 SVGAGI (reference sequence). This CDR3 contains 14 residues. V lost 0 bases and J 5 bases, leaving 8 bases between the germline ends. As DNA, the CDR3 is TGTGCCAGCAGTTACTCTAGTACCCATCAGCCCCAGCATTTT. Protein: CASSYSSTHQPQHF.